This T cell receptor beta chain was sequenced for a study of a mutant IDH1 vaccine in newly diagnosed glioma. Study-wide context: Patients had received radiotherapy, temozolomide, or both previously, most receiving both. General study results and limits: Pseudoprogression seemingly bore no relation to changes in top peripheral T cell clonotypes.

TCRdb's copy holds only in-frame clones and misses some; the assay was immunoSEQ multiplex PCR. The sample has tens of thousands of clones, roughly 78% seen once; the top ten hold over 8%. As to this clone: Its target is unknown.

This CDR3 is 13 amino acids long. CDR1 SGHRS and CDR2 YFSETQ come from the germline V gene. V lost 4 bases and J lost 2, with 10 bases in between. Time point defined: baseline, week 1 (first vaccination visit). As to treatment: pre-vaccination baseline after standard-of-care therapy. Each of the donors came in with new WHO grade 3 or 4 astrocytomas that were IDH1-mutant and ATRX-lost. The sequencing here drew on PBMCs, taken from a glioma patient treated with radiotherapy, temozolomide or both. The clonotype was recovered from a man in his forties or fifties with glioma. The V and J genes are TRBV5-1 and TRBJ2-7, with D possibly being TRBD1 or TRBD2 (5 bases each). In DNA, the CDR3 is TGCGCCAGCAGCCCGGGGCTTACCTACGAGCAGTACTTC. It codes for CASSPGLTYEQYF.